The clone carrying this T cell receptor beta chain was counted a few times. These data are taken from a study of blood T cells in healthy people across ages. Through a sample-barcoded 5' primer and a J-beta primer mix, a second PCR was run for roughly 6 to 11 cycles. TCRdb re-analysed the 5' RACE reads in MiXCR, keeping a single row per CDR3 protein. Here the sample spans roughly 1,500,000 distinct CDR3 sequences, about 40% being singletons. This CDR3 is built from 15 residues. Germline-derived CDR1 and CDR2 are SGHTA and FQGNSA. The V end was cut by 1 base, the J end by 5 bases, with 14 bases between.

Sequencing was carried out using blood. The receptor's source is a woman under 30 in good health. The chain employs TRBV7-2 and TRBJ2-5; D remains unclear. The CDR3 DNA reads TGTGCCAGCAGCTTAGGTGTCGGAGTGACTGAGACCCAGTACTTC. Its translation: CASSLGVGVTETQYF. The whole variable domain, remainder taken from reference TRBV7-2 and TRBJ2-5, is GAGVSQSPSNKVTEKGKDVELRCDPISGHTALYWYRQSLGQGLEFLIYFQGNSAPDKSGLPSDRFSAERTGGSVSTLTIQRTQQEDSAVYLCASSLGVGVTETQYFGPGTRLLVL.